This T cell receptor beta chain stems from a study of cytomegalovirus exposure and HLA in healthy donors (dated by TCRdb to the late 2010s). Concerning the study at large: An earlier analysis of some 600 of the donors reported roughly 300 Gb of sequence data and 100 million to 120 million unique TCR beta sequences obtained from about 180 million T cells. HLA typing covered class I and class II loci at four-digit resolution. An earlier analysis of roughly 600 of the donors used high-throughput TCR beta sequencing to judge whether each TCR beta V gene segment behaved as functional or pseudogenic. Roughly 300 gigabases of sequencing data and approximately 85 million unique TCR sequences were included in an early release covering about 700 HLA-typed donors. A later analysis re-examined previously published TCR beta repertoires from hundreds of donors and added high-resolution HLA genotyping to investigate patterns of TCR occurrence. Of the approximately 400 genotyped donors, approximately 83% fell in the genetic ancestry cluster associated with self-reported Caucasian donors. Rather than drawing on any new phenotypic data, the later analysis identified candidate immune exposures from TCR beta sequences and the way those sequences occurred across donors. A handful of DR-DQ haplotypes were handled as single units for association and clustering because linkage in the cohort was strong. A later genetic analysis used genome-wide SNP genotypes for about three fifths of the 666 donors, treating that subset as a discovery cohort. On average, roughly 200,000 unique TCR beta nucleotide sequences were sequenced per donor among 398 genotyped donors of the cohort, with around 19% of those sequences being non-productive. All discovery cohort repertoires had been generated on a single sequencing platform. The study was designed to test whether signatures of past pathogen exposure could be identified by cataloging public T cell receptors. The study profiled the T cell repertoires of hundreds of subjects by immunosequencing and related them to cytomegalovirus serostatus. The study combined high-throughput TCR immunosequencing, statistical association of individual TCRs with disease status, and machine learning to predict cytomegalovirus infection status. Donor age, sex, ethnicity and CMV serostatus were collected together with the repertoire data. The number of typed donors differed by locus: 629-630 for A, B, C, DRB1 and DQB1; about 520 for DQA1; approximately 600 for DPA1; and roughly 450 for DPB1. In addition to the first cohort of approximately 650 subjects, a separate validation cohort of 100 to 150 different subjects was used.

The library was generated by the immunoSEQ multiplex PCR assay. For the multiplex PCR, a mixture combining 60 forward primers for TCR Vbeta segments and 13 reverse primers for TCR Jbeta segments was used. The CDR3 region of rearranged TCR beta genes was amplified from genomic DNA with a multiplex PCR assay. Amplified TCR beta libraries were sequenced as 87-base-pair reads on the Illumina HiSeq System. For the original study's pipeline: In a later analysis, roughly 80 million unique TCR beta chains were counted across the 650 to 750 repertoires, and approximately 9.9 million of these chains were shared by at least two donors. A nearest-neighbor algorithm error-corrected the raw reads and collapsed the reads into unique sequences, merging closely related sequences to remove PCR and sequencing errors. To assign V, D and J gene segments, CDR3 sequences were aligned to IMGT reference sequences. For a sequence to be retained, at least a six-nucleotide match to both a V gene segment and a J gene segment was required. A rearrangement was called productive if the CDR3 had no stop codons and remained in frame with V and J, and every other rearrangement was called non-productive. Following IMGT convention, CDR3 was defined as the stretch from the second conserved V-encoded cysteine up to the conserved J-encoded phenylalanine. The earlier analysis of about 610 of the donors excluded sequences that lacked an unambiguous match to a single V gene segment. An earlier analysis of a few hundred of the donors called V segments functional above 56.7% productive rearrangements and segregating when the between-donor standard deviation exceeded 5%. A statistical classification framework was built to diagnose cytomegalovirus status from the catalog of TCR beta chain sequences. A later analysis assigned V and J genes by comparing TCR nucleotide sequences with IMGT/GENE-DB human TR gene sequences. A later analysis assigned CDR3 sequences and most-parsimonious VDJ recombination scenarios with the TCRdist pipeline. A later analysis defined each TCR beta chain by its CDR3 amino acid sequence plus V-gene family, and excluded reads lacking a unique V-gene family. To address suspected cross-contamination and a sequencing artifact, a later analysis removed over 500 highly shared, low-generation-probability nucleotide sequences. In a later analysis, a clonal expansion index was calculated for each public chain from normalized within-repertoire ranks of inferred template counts. A later analysis computed generation probabilities with a VDJ recombination model fitted to out-of-frame rearrangements, and checked the results against IGoR. A later analysis scored TCR-TCR, TCR-HLA and TCR-CMV co-occurrence with hypergeometric tests, applying a repertoire-size bias correction to TCR pairs. False discovery rates were estimated in a later analysis by permuting HLA or CMV assignments 20 times. In a later analysis, co-occurring TCRs were grouped with DBSCAN, and TCRdist sequence similarity was added when clustering was performed within HLA-allele-positive subsets. Repertoires with fewer than 30,000 or more than 120,000 public chains were left out of co-occurrence clustering, as were about 5 repertoires with anomalous nucleotide sharing. The source is immuneACCESS, and TCRdb retained only in-frame sequences with V and J called. Part of the clones is not carried over; for the studies checked, unresolved V genes explain less than half of this, and the remainder is unexplained. From that table come the V and J calls and clone size; the DNA was used to work out D and trimming. The sample has tens of thousands of clones on record, approximately 80% of them singletons. The ten most abundant clones make up 32% of the sample.

CDR1 ENHRY and CDR2 SYGVKD are derived from the germline V gene. A distance of 12 bases separates the germline ends of V and J, which lose 2 bases and 7 bases respectively. From its cysteine to its phenylalanine, the CDR3 spans 13 amino acids. Left in the record is the CDR3 DNA by itself, 39 bases read in frame from the first base. There are a few counts of this clone. There is no known antigen for this receptor. There are no base qualities to consult, and no much larger clone falls within one base. The cohort consisted of 666 healthy bone marrow donors. At the time of sampling, every cohort member was nominally healthy, though immune exposures that went unrecorded were likely present. The donor was CMV seropositive and was included in the group of 290 or so seropositive cohort members. Every donor gave a peripheral blood sample, and the peripheral blood mononuclear cells from that sample were used for TCR beta sequencing. Genomic DNA was extracted from the blood cell samples with the Qiagen DNeasy Blood Extraction Kit.

What the research found in general, with its limitations: Assigning TCR associations to individual alleles was difficult when HLA alleles, especially DR and DQ, strongly co-occurred. An earlier analysis of some 560 of the donors showed that most TCR beta V segments appeared in productive rearrangements either about 90% or about 30% of the time, which broadly matched IMGT annotations. In a later analysis, TCR association rates were found to vary across HLA loci, with the most associated TCRs seen for DRB1 alleles and the fewest for HLA-C alleles. Most CMV-associated TCR beta chains appeared to be HLA-restricted in a later analysis, and the HLA associations seemed to be driven largely by CMV exposure. A further reported finding was that TCR beta sequences accurately predicted the HLA-A and HLA-B alleles for most subjects in the first cohort. Sequencing depth was assumed to be roughly uniform across donors in the presence/absence analyses, though that assumption may not hold. The only immune exposure information available for the cohort was CMV serostatus. Specific HLA alleles were associated with 18,000 or so TCR beta sequences at a false discovery rate of 0.05 in a later analysis. In this cohort, only TCR beta chains were sequenced, and detectable features were limited by the absence of alpha or paired-chain data. A few of the identified cytomegalovirus-associated TCR beta chains were confirmed in vitro to be specific for cytomegalovirus antigens. It was suggested by the authors that the approach could potentially be generalized to other disease states and immunological phenotypes. Because HLA typing was missing for some donors at each locus, association tests included only the typed subset. Most TCR sequences were observed very rarely across donors, whereas some public TCRs were present in many individuals. In a later genetic analysis, a missense DCLRE1C variant was associated with V-gene and J-gene trimming of TCR beta chains, and the association was replicated in an independent cohort. In a later genetic analysis, fewer N-insertions in productive TCRs were reported among donors in an Asian-associated ancestry cluster than the approximately 630-donor mean. The classifier was reported to diagnose cytomegalovirus status with high specificity and sensitivity in both the original cohort and the validation cohort. In the study, approximately 160 TCR beta chains were listed as associated with cytomegalovirus. Because counts were too low, some 16 rarely observed V segments, including chromosome 9 orphons, were excluded from the earlier analysis of several hundred of the donors. In a later analysis, HLA-associated TCR beta chains were found to be more clonally expanded and to have lower generation probabilities than equally common non-associated chains. A group of highly shared sequence variants was considered likely to be a technical artifact of the sequencing pipeline. A later analysis reported that several top co-occurrence clusters appeared linked to parvovirus B19, influenza, CMV and Epstein-Barr virus. Some IMGT-functional V segments, including TRBV6-2 and TRBV6-3, could not be told apart with the 87-base-pair reads, so those segments were excluded. Correlated functional status among segregating V segments might be attributable to linkage disequilibrium, but an unknown experimental factor could not be ruled out.

This chain joins TRBV10-3 to TRBJ2-7; TRBD1 is perhaps the D gene, given 5 matching bases. The sample consisted of PBMCs. The receptor's source is a middle-aged man in good health and CMV-seropositive. The DNA sequence is as follows: TGTGCCATCAGTGAGGCAGGGTCCTGGGAGCAGTACTTC. This yields the protein CAISEAGSWEQYF.